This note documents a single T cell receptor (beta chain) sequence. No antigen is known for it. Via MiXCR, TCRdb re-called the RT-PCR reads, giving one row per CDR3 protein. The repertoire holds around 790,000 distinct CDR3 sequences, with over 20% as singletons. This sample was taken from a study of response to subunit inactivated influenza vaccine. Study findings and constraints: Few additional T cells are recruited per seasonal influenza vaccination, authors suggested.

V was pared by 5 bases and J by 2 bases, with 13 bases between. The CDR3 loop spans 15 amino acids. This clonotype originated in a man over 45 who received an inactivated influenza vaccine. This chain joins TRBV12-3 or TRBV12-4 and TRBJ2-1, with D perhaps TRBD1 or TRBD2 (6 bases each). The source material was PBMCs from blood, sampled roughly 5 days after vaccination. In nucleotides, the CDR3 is TGTGCCAGCAGTCACAGGGAGGTGGCCTACAATGAGCAGTTCTTC. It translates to CASSHREVAYNEQFF.